The 19 T cell receptor beta chains below all came from one sample that was sequenced in a study of graft-versus-host responses after intestinal transplantation. The protocol was immunoSEQ multiplex PCR, while the TCRdb copy is restricted to in-frame clones and leaves out a portion. This table has 15,000 to 20,000 clones, about 95% appearing once. The sample was PBMCs, taken 23 days after intestinal transplant. These receptors were taken from a human patient who received an intestinal transplant, so some T cells may come from the graft donor.

This clone was recorded once. The chain recombines TRBV7-9 with TRBJ2-1; 13 nucleotides agree with TRBD2. Germline CDR1 SEHNR, CDR2 FQNEAQ (reference sequence). The CDR3 totals 15 residues. Losses at the gene ends were 5 bases for V and 7 bases for J; bases not matched to a gene: 5. CDR3 DNA: TGTGCCAGCAGCCCCGGGACTAGCGGGACGAATGAGCAGTTCTTC. It codes for CASSPGTSGTNEQFF.

This chain links TRBV27 with TRBJ2-7; 13 bases fit TRBD2. Germline-derived CDR1 and CDR2 are MNHEY and SMNVEV (reference sequence). V lost 5 bases, J lost 3 bases, and 4 bases stayed unmatched. The CDR3 is made up of 15 amino acids. Here the CDR3 DNA reads TGTGCCAGCAGTGGCGGACTAGCGGGAGTCTACGAGCAGTACTTC. It codes for CASSGGLAGVYEQYF.

This clone was seen once. This chain joins TRBV5-4 and TRBJ1-1, with unresolved D. The ends were cut back, 5 bases at V and 1 base at J, with 9 bases in the middle. There are 13 residues in the CDR3. Per the germline V gene, CDR1 is SGHNT and CDR2 is YYREEE (reference sequence). CDR3 bases: TGTGCCAGCAGTCCGGACGGGAACACTGAAGCTTTCTTT. Protein sequence: CASSPDGNTEAFF.

The chain links TRBV6-5 to TRBJ2-7, with a weak D call TRBD1 (7 bases). V was clipped by 6 bases and J by 0 bases, with 9 bases between them. The CDR3 covers 13 residues. Germline CDR1 is MNHEY and CDR2 is SVGAGI. CDR3 nucleotide sequence: TGTGCCAGCAGGCGGGACAGCTCCTACGAGCAGTACTTC. Translating gives CASRRDSSYEQYF.

The chain combines TRBV2 with TRBJ2-7, with 13 bases identical to TRBD2. The junction had 8 bases not matched to a gene; V was cut back by 4 bases and J by 5 bases. The CDR3 runs 16 residues. Germline V gene sequence: CDR1 SNHLY, CDR2 FYNNEI. CDR3 bases: TGTGCCAGCAGTGGGACTAGCGGGAGTGTTTTCCACGAGCAGTACTTC. Translating it yields CASSGTSGSVFHEQYF.

V and J are TRBV5-1 and TRBJ2-7; the D is unclear. CDR3 size: 11 residues. V lost 5 bases and J lost 4, with 7 bases in between. CDR1 and CDR2 (germline): SGHRS, YFSETQ. This CDR3 is CASRGSYEQYF. The CDR3 DNA follows: TGCGCCAGCAGGGGGTCGTACGAGCAGTACTTC.

The chain joins TRBV30 to TRBJ2-1; TRBD1 matches at 9 bases. The CDR3 has 18 residues. With V trimmed by 4 bases and J by 4 bases, 17 bases remained unmatched. Germline V gene sequence: CDR1 GTSNPN, CDR2 SVGIG (reference sequence). The CDR3 protein is CAWNWGQGIQRDYNEQFF. CDR3 nucleotide sequence: TGTGCCTGGAACTGGGGACAGGGAATTCAGCGGGATTACAATGAGCAGTTCTTC.

The chain uses TRBV28 and TRBJ2-5, with 8 bases lining up with TRBD2. The V segment lost 6 bases and the J segment 4 bases; nucleotides outside the gene matches: 7. From germline, CDR1 is MDHEN and CDR2 SYDVKM. This CDR3 comprises 14 residues. The CDR3 here is CASRGAGERETQYF. The CDR3 bases are TGTGCCAGCAGAGGAGCGGGAGAGAGAGAGACCCAGTACTTC. Based on the CDR3 plus reference TRBV28 and TRBJ2-5, the full variable domain is DVKVTQSSRYLVKRTGEKVFLECVQDMDHENMFWYRQDPGLGLRLIYFSYDVKMKEKGDIPEGYSVSREKKERFSLILESASTNQTSMYLCASRGAGERETQYFGPGTRLLVL.

CDR3 protein: CASSPGEGEQFF. CDR3 sequence (DNA): TGTGCCAGCTCCCCCGGGGAGGGGGAGCAGTTCTTC. The V and J genes are TRBV28 and TRBJ2-1, with 7 bases fitting TRBD2. Germline V gives CDR1 MDHEN, CDR2 SYDVKM. V lost 8 bases to trimming and J lost 10 bases; unmatched junction nucleotides: 8. The CDR3 runs to 12 residues. The full variable domain, with the rest looked up from reference TRBV28 and TRBJ2-1, is DVKVTQSSRYLVKRTGEKVFLECVQDMDHENMFWYRQDPGLGLRLIYFSYDVKMKEKGDIPEGYSVSREKKERFSLILESASTNQTSMYLCASSPGEGEQFFGPGTRLTVL.

J is TRBJ2-1 and V is TRBV27, with D uncertain. This CDR3 contains 15 residues. Germline loops: CDR1 MNHEY, CDR2 SMNVEV (reference sequence). The ends were cut back, 5 bases at V and 6 bases at J, with 17 bases in the middle. CDR3 amino acids: CASSRTADGFNEQFF. Here the CDR3 DNA reads TGTGCCAGCAGTCGGACCGCCGATGGTTTCAATGAGCAGTTCTTC.

V is TRBV19 and J is TRBJ2-2, with TRBD2 as a possible D gene (5 bases). This CDR3 has 15 amino acids. Germline-derived CDR1 and CDR2 are LNHDA and SQIVND (reference sequence). Trimming shortened V by 3 bases and J by 4 bases, and 12 bases separated the two germline ends. The CDR3 spells CASSIGVGGTGELFF. The CDR3 region has the DNA TGTGCCAGTAGTATCGGTGTAGGAGGCACCGGGGAGCTGTTTTTT.

This clone has a single count. DNA of the CDR3: TGTGCCAGCAGTTTAAGAATGCTACACATACATCATAATTCACCCCTCCACTTT. This sequence encodes CASSLRMLHIHHNSPLHF. The gene calls are TRBV21-1 and TRBJ1-6. TRBV21-1 constitutes a pseudogene. CDR3 length: 18 amino acids.

The chain joins TRBV28 to TRBJ2-7; 9 positions agree with TRBD1. From germline, CDR1 is MDHEN and CDR2 SYDVKM. This CDR3 is built from 15 residues. Trimming cost V 3 bases and J 3 bases; bases outside gene matches: 6. The CDR3 DNA reads as TGTGCCAGCAGTTTGCCCGGGACAGGGAACTACGAGCAGTACTTC. It translates to CASSLPGTGNYEQYF.

This chain connects TRBV29-1 to TRBJ2-7, with D possibly TRBD2 on 6 matching bases. Trimming cost V 7 bases and J 1 base, with 11 bases left between them. CDR1 SQVTM and CDR2 ANQGSEA come from the germline V gene. The CDR3 is 12 residues long. CDR3 sequence: CSALAASYEQYF. CDR3 in DNA: TGCAGCGCATTAGCGGCATCCTACGAGCAGTACTTC.

This rearrangement joins TRBV5-1 to TRBJ2-5; possible D gene TRBD1, 6 bases. Trimming took 10 bases from V and 0 from J, leaving 13 bases between them. The CDR3 contains 13 residues. Germline V gives CDR1 SGHRS, CDR2 YFSETQ. The CDR3 sequence: CASTTGYQETQYF. The DNA of the CDR3 is TGCGCCTCGACGACAGGTTACCAAGAGACCCAGTACTTC.

CDR3 loop: CASSLGQYSYEQYF. The CDR3 DNA reads as TGTGCCAGCAGTTTAGGGCAGTACTCCTACGAGCAGTACTTC. The V gene is TRBV27, the J gene TRBJ2-7, with D hard to call. There are 14 residues in the CDR3. The V gene's germline CDR1 is MNHEY and CDR2 SMNVEV (reference sequence). The V end was cut by 2 bases, the J end by 0 bases, with 8 bases between.

The chain carries TRBV13 and TRBJ2-7, with 8 bases lining up with TRBD1. The CDR3 length is 14 residues. The V gene's germline CDR1 is PRHDT and CDR2 FYEKMQ (reference sequence). Trimming cost V 5 bases and J 0 bases; bases outside gene matches: 3. The CDR3 spells CASSHGQGSYEQYF. As DNA, the CDR3 is TGTGCCAGCAGCCATGGACAGGGCTCCTACGAGCAGTACTTC.

In DNA form, the CDR3 reads TGTGCCAGCAGCTCGGCAGGGGAGTCCTACGAGCAGTACTTC. Its protein product is CASSSAGESYEQYF. The rearrangement uses TRBV5-4 and TRBJ2-7; TRBD1 might be the D (6 bases). The V gene lost 3 bases and the J gene lost 1 base, with 11 bases spanning the gap. This CDR3 contains 14 residues. Germline CDR1 reads SGHNT; CDR2 reads YYREEE (reference sequence). Filled out from reference TRBV5-4 and TRBJ2-7, the complete variable domain reads ETGVTQSPTHLIKTRGQQVTLRCSSQSGHNTVSWYQQALGQGPQFIFQYYREEENGRGNFPPRFSGLQFPNYSSELNVNALELDDSALYLCASSSAGESYEQYFGPGTRLTVT.

This clone was found once. V and J are TRBV30 and TRBJ1-1; D not resolved. This CDR3 is built from 13 residues. Per germline, CDR1 GTSNPN and CDR2 SVGIG (reference sequence). The V gene lost 2 bases and the J gene lost 5 bases, with 12 bases spanning the gap. The CDR3 DNA is TGTGCCTGGAGTTCCCTGGTGGGAACTGAAGCTTTCTTT. Its translation is CAWSSLVGTEAFF.